Each of the 2 T cell receptor beta chains below was sequenced from the same sample in a study of a mutant IDH1 vaccine in newly diagnosed glioma. These receptors are not linked to any known antigen. As for time point: week 47, end of study. Vaccine doses each comprised 300 ug of mutant IDH1 20-mer peptide, with topical imiquimod. TCRdb keeps only in-frame clones here, not all; method: immunoSEQ multiplex PCR. This sample has 75,000 to 95,000 clones, with under 90% found just once. Sequenced here: PBMCs, sampled from a glioma patient whose treatment included an IDH1 peptide vaccine. The source is a woman aged 45-60 years with glioma.

This clone has just one count. For the CDR3, the DNA is TGTGCCAGCAGTCGAGGGACGGCGGGCACCGGGGAGCTGTTTTTT. Translated: CASSRGTAGTGELFF. This rearrangement joins TRBV25-1 to TRBJ2-2; D tentatively fits TRBD1 or TRBD2 (5 bases each). The V end lost 5 bases, the J end lost 4 bases, and 14 bases lay between the germline ends. Germline-derived CDR1 and CDR2 are MGHDK and SYGVNS. This CDR3 spans 15 amino acids.

The gene calls are TRBV6-5 and TRBJ2-7, with 10 positions matching TRBD1. J was trimmed by 4 bases and V by 1 base; bases with no gene match: 4. Germline CDR1 and CDR2: MNHEY and SVGAGI. The CDR3 is 15 residues long. The CDR3 protein is CASSYWGTGEYEQYF. The CDR3 DNA follows: TGTGCCAGCAGTTACTGGGGGACAGGGGAGTACGAGCAGTACTTC.